This passage covers 6 T cell receptor beta chains from one sample sequenced in a study of T cells in Graves' hyperthyroidism and ophthalmopathy. Authors of the study amplified TCR beta CDR3 regions from RNA transcripts. HTBI primers were employed in a first-round RT-PCR of the TCR CDR3. Using its own MiXCR run on the multiplex PCR reads, TCRdb lists one record per CDR3 protein. The data show about 380,000 distinct CDR3 sequences, with about 18% seen just once and 35% to 50% held by the top ten. Material: blood. These receptors originate from a man between 18 and 29 years old with Graves' ophthalmopathy.

J is TRBJ1-1 and V is TRBV5-6; no clear D. Between the trimmed V and J ends, which lost 1 base and 3 bases, there was a span of 7 bases. CDR1 is SGHDT and CDR2 is YYEEEE in the germline V gene. The CDR3 has 13 residues. CDR3 residues: CASSLFIHTEAFF. The CDR3 DNA is TGTGCCAGCAGCTTGTTTATTCACACTGAAGCTTTCTTT.

This clonotype was seen only a few times. The V call is TRBV6-1, the J call TRBJ2-5; perhaps TRBD2 as D (5 bases). Trimming shortened V by 3 bases and J by 1 base, and 9 bases separated the two germline ends. The CDR3 consists of 14 residues. Germline V gives CDR1 MNHNS, CDR2 SASEGT. The CDR3 here is CASSDDRGQETQYF. The CDR3 region has the DNA TGTGCCAGCAGTGATGACCGGGGCCAAGAGACCCAGTACTTC.

The table lists this clonotype with a few counts. The chain is built from TRBV5-8 and TRBJ2-7, with D tentatively TRBD1 (6 bases). Germline CDR1 is SGHTS and CDR2 is YDEGEE. This CDR3 is built from 10 residues. The CDR3 sequence is CRGRGSEQYF. As DNA, the CDR3 is TGTAGAGGCAGGGGCTCCGAGCAGTACTTC.

The chain employs TRBV7-9 and TRBJ2-2; D is unclear. V was shortened by 0 bases and J by 4 bases, with 9 bases between the two germline ends. The V gene's germline CDR1 is SEHNR and CDR2 FQNEAQ (reference sequence). The CDR3 covers 15 residues. The CDR3 coding sequence is TGTGCCAGCAGCTTAGCGTGGGCACCCACCGGGGAGCTGTTTTTT. Translating gives CASSLAWAPTGELFF.

The chain has TRBV20-1 and TRBJ1-1; D remains unclear. Per the germline V gene, CDR1 is DFQATT and CDR2 is SNEGSKA (reference sequence). The CDR3 runs to 14 residues. Trimming pared 5 bases from V and 2 bases from J, leaving 15 bases between. The CDR3 DNA sequence: TGCAGTGCTCAAGGTAGCGAGGCTAACACTGAAGCTTTCTTT. Translating gives CSAQGSEANTEAFF.

The chain recombines TRBV7-3 with TRBJ1-1, with 7 positions matching TRBD1. The CDR3 totals 16 residues. The ends lost 5 bases at V and 2 bases at J; junction bases unmatched: 11. Germline CDR1 and CDR2: SGHTA and FQGTGA. The CDR3 DNA follows: TGTGCCAGCAGCCCGTACTTTGGGACAGCCAACACTGAAGCTTTCTTT. As protein: CASSPYFGTANTEAFF.